One T cell receptor beta chain is described in this entry. Its antigen specificity is not known. Base-call qualities are not available, and no considerably larger clone is one nucleotide away. The data were taken from a study of shared clonotypes between healthy human individuals (dated by TCRdb to the early 2020s). In the study overall: A couple of women and three men aged 18 to 49 years were included in the cohort. Between about 0.94 and 10 billion PBMCs per donor were obtained by leukapheresis. For each donor, three plates each were used for CD4 naive and CD4 memory, two plates were used for CD8 naive, and one plate was used for CD8 memory. To estimate repertoire size and how much clonotypes are shared between individuals, the study performed deep sequencing of blood TCR repertoires from a few healthy adults. Libraries were prepared and TCR repertoires were sequenced by different laboratories using diverse techniques, in order to increase sequencing depth and limit assay-specific biases.

The donors were healthy, HIV-negative adults who had no recently reported acute infections or vaccinations. Every donor was a Caucasian adult residing in Nashville, Tennessee, USA. Magnetic negative selection was used to enrich CD4+ T cells, after which naive cells were positively selected on CD45RA and the negative fraction became the memory subset. Blood was collected by leukapheresis, and PBMCs were isolated by Ficoll-Histopaque density gradient centrifugation and then cryopreserved in liquid nitrogen vapor phase. Purity and quantity of every magnetically sorted T cell population were checked by analytical flow cytometry. Each sorted fraction had its genomic DNA isolated and then quantified by UV absorbance on a Nanodrop 2000c. The CDR3 starts with the cysteine, ends with the phenylalanine, and has 15 residues. CDR3 DNA only is kept here, 45 bases in frame from base 1. V and J are truncated by 0 bases and 1 base respectively, leaving an intervening sequence of 9 bases. CDR1 and CDR2 were assigned from the germline V gene (reference sequence) as MNHEY and SMNVEV.

TCR CDR3 regions were amplified from genomic DNA by multiplex PCR using the deep immunoSEQ assay. For each cell subset, the extracted genomic DNA was distributed evenly across all wells of several immunoSEQ 96-well plates, and each plate served as one replicate. For sorted subsets, each replicate PCR was loaded with roughly 200 ng genomic DNA, equivalent to roughly 30,000 T cell genomes. The purified libraries were quantified using a Qubit 3.0 fluorometer, sized with a Bioanalyzer 2100, and then quantified again using the KAPA Library Quantification kit. Every immunoSEQ 96-well plate was sequenced on a separate single-read 150-cycle Illumina NextSeq 550 flow cell. In the original analysis: Because the immunoSEQ output held only junctional sequences and lacked quality scores, the filtering could not match the filtering applied to full-length reads. To assign V/J genes and CDR3, sequences were annotated against IMGT germline references using PyIR, a Python wrapper for IgBLAST v1.9. Reads with weak V/J assignments (E-value above 1e-6), missing CDR3, stop codons, out-of-frame junctions, or ambiguous translated residues were removed. V3J clonotypes were defined by identical inferred V gene, J gene, and CDR3 amino acid sequence. Percentage overlap between repertoires was calculated by dividing the number of shared unique clonotypes by the size of the smaller repertoire. Repertoire richness was assessed with RTK rarefaction, the Chao1 estimator, and Recon v2.1 estimates of unobserved clonotypes. Generation probabilities were computed with OLGA for all TCRbeta clonotypes obtained by the gDNA method from four donors. TCRdb holds this immuneACCESS table with in-frame rearrangements only. Some clones are missing; in checked studies, unresolved V genes explain under half, and the rest has no known cause. Clone size and V and J calls were adopted from that table, with D and trimming inferred from the DNA. This sample lists fewer than 3 million clones; around 90% were detected once. The ten largest clonotypes hold 0.3% to 0.45% of the sample.

What the research found in general, with its limitations: Incomplete sequencing was indicated by rarefaction of sorted-subset datasets, despite the large sequencing depth. Compared with non-shared clonotypes, clonotypes shared by all four sorted-subset donors had higher generation probabilities. The genetic and exposure-history diversity represented was limited by the small number of donors. Larger estimated clonotype richness was generally found for naive subsets than for memory subsets. Around 5.4% of naive CD4, 3.5% of naive CD8, approximately 2.2% of memory CD4, and less than 0.45% of memory CD8 clonotypes were shared across a few donors. Sampling was limited to blood, and TCR repertoires in tissue likely differ from TCR repertoires in blood. Pairwise subsampling indicated that sequencing depth was expected to affect the degree of clonotype sharing among donors.

The specimen sequenced was naive CD4+ T cells from PBMCs. Explained via the paper, the cell subset or site label denotes: CD45RA+ positively selected. The TCR was taken from a man younger than 30 in good health. Some clones in this sample may be carry-over from other donors' samples. Here the chain combines TRBV27 and TRBJ1-1, with the D segment identity uncertain. Here the CDR3 is given as CASSLSRLPNTEAFF. DNA sequence: TGTGCCAGCAGTTTATCTAGACTGCCGAACACTGAAGCTTTCTTT.